A selection of T cell receptor beta chains follows, all from one sample in a study of STAT5B mutations in CD4+ large granular lymphocyte leukemia. Data came from immunoSEQ multiplex PCR; TCRdb stores just in-frame clones and leaves some out. The profile shows about 24,000 clones, around 76% of them singletons. Sequences were obtained from CD4+ T cells from blood buffy coats. The source of these receptors is a human donor in good health. Each CDR3 is given with its conserved first and last residue. A D gene is named only where the DNA matches it firmly. Size is stated for part of the rows, as once, few or many counts, or as a class when the clone is expanded.

cdr3_nt	cdr3_aa	v_call	j_call	d_call	clone_size
TGTGCCAGCAGTGAATATGCGGGGCCCCCTTACAATGAGCAGTTCTTC	CASSEYAGPPYNEQFF	TRBV6-1	TRBJ2-1	.	.
TGTGCCAGCAGCTTGATCCCGGGACAACTCTACAATCAGCCCCAGCATTTT	CASSLIPGQLYNQPQHF	TRBV7-2	TRBJ1-5	.	.
TGTGCCTGGAGTTTTACGGGACAGGGGGGCGAAAAACTGTTTTTT	CAWSFTGQGGEKLFF	TRBV30	TRBJ1-4	TRBD1	.
TGTGCCAGCAGAGACACGGGGCGATACAATGAGCAGTTCTTC	CASRDTGRYNEQFF	TRBV6-6	TRBJ2-1	.	few
TGTGCCAGCAGCCAGACGACGCGTCCTAGCACAGATACGCAGTATTTT	CASSQTTRPSTDTQYF	TRBV28	TRBJ2-3	.	.
TGTGCCAGCAGCTTAGTGGCGCGCACGACCGAAGCTTTCTTT	CASSLVARTTEAFF	TRBV11-2	TRBJ1-1	.	few
TGTGCCAGCTCACCATACCGGACAGATTCGGACCAGCCCCAGCATTTT	CASSPYRTDSDQPQHF	TRBV18	TRBJ1-5	.	.
TGTGCCAGCAGCTTACAGGAGAACACTGAAGCTTTCTTT	CASSLQENTEAFF	TRBV7-9	TRBJ1-1	.	few
TGCGCCAGCAGCTCGCTCCCGGGACTTGAAAAACTGTTTTTT	CASSSLPGLEKLFF	TRBV5-1	TRBJ1-4	.	.
TGCGCCAGCAGCCGGGACAGAAATCAGCCCCAGCATTTT	CASSRDRNQPQHF	TRBV5-1	TRBJ1-5	TRBD1	once
TGTGCCAGCAGCATTCGAACAGGGGACACTGAAGCTTTCTTT	CASSIRTGDTEAFF	TRBV7-2	TRBJ1-1	TRBD1	few
TGTGCCAGCAGGATGCGGGGTATTGGCCTCTATGGCTACACCTTC	CASRMRGIGLYGYTF	TRBV2	TRBJ1-2	.	.
TGTGCCATCAGTGAGCAGGGCTTGAACACTGAAGCTTTCTTT	CAISEQGLNTEAFF	TRBV10-3	TRBJ1-1	.	.
TGCAGCGTTAGGGGGCAGGTAGATACGCAGTATTTT	CSVRGQVDTQYF	TRBV29-1	TRBJ2-3	TRBD1	few
TGTGCCAGCAAAAAGAGCGGGGGGGCCCACTACGAGCAGTACTTC	CASKKSGGAHYEQYF	TRBV6-5	TRBJ2-7	TRBD2	.
TGTGCCAGCAGCTCCCCCGGGGGGTGGAAGGCCGGCTACACCTTC	CASSSPGGWKAGYTF	TRBV7-2	TRBJ1-2	.	.
TGTGCCAGCAGCTCTAGCGGCTCTAGGGCAGATACGCAGTATTTT	CASSSSGSRADTQYF	TRBV7-3	TRBJ2-3	TRBD2	.
TGTGCCAGCAGTTATGGCCTTCCCCCAAACTACGAGCAGTACTTC	CASSYGLPPNYEQYF	TRBV6-5	TRBJ2-7	.	.
TGTGCCAGCAGCCAAGGGCTGGGGGAGACCCAGTACTTC	CASSQGLGETQYF	TRBV7-3	TRBJ2-5	.	.
TGTGCCATCAGGGAGCGGGACATCTCGAACACTGAAGCTTTCTTT	CAIRERDISNTEAFF	TRBV10-3	TRBJ1-1	.	.
TGTGCCAGTAGTATAGGAACAGGGGCCGGGGAAAACATTCAGTACTTC	CASSIGTGAGENIQYF	TRBV19	TRBJ2-4	TRBD1	.
TGTGCCAGCAGTTTATTGGTACACGAGCAGTACTTC	CASSLLVHEQYF	TRBV28	TRBJ2-7	.	once
TGTGCCAGCAGCCCGGACACCAACCAAGAGACCCAGTACTTC	CASSPDTNQETQYF	TRBV11-3	TRBJ2-5	.	.
TGTGCCAGCAGTGCTACCCCGGGGGTTGGACTGTTTTTT	CASSATPGVGLFF	TRBV27	TRBJ1-4	.	.
TGTGCCAGCAGTTTCAGTGGGGTTGGGGCCAACGTCCTGACTTTC	CASSFSGVGANVLTF	TRBV28	TRBJ2-6	.	once
TGTGCCAGCAGGCTCAACTCTGGGGCCAACGTCCTGACTTTC	CASRLNSGANVLTF	TRBV27	TRBJ2-6	.	.
TGTGCCAGCAGTTTAGCGGGATCCTCCTACGAGCAGTACTTC	CASSLAGSSYEQYF	TRBV28	TRBJ2-7	.	few
TGTGCCAGCAGCTTAGACAGGGTCGGCCAGCCCCAGCATTTT	CASSLDRVGQPQHF	TRBV7-2	TRBJ1-5	.	.
TGTGCCAGCCGGAACATAGCGGGCAAAAACACCGGGGAGCTGTTTTTT	CASRNIAGKNTGELFF	TRBV19	TRBJ2-2	TRBD2	.
TGCGCCAGCAGCTTGGTGGCAGGGGGCGCGACTGAAGCTTTCTTT	CASSLVAGGATEAFF	TRBV5-1	TRBJ1-1	TRBD1	.